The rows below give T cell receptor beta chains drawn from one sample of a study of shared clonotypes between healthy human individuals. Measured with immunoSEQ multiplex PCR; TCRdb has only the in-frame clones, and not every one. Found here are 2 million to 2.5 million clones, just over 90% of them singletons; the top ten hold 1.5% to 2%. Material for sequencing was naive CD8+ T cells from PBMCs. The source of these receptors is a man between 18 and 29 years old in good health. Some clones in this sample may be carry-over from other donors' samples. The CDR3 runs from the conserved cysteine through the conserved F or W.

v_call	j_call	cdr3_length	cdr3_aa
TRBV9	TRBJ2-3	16	CASSVVSGGDTDTQYF
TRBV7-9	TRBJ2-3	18	CASSTGLANPLPTDTQYF
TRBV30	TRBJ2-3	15	CAWSVRRDPRDTQYF
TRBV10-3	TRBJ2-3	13	CAIWGEDADTQYF
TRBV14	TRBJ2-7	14	CASSQQPFGGEQYF
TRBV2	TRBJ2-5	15	CASCEGLAGQETQYF
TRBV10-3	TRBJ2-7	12	CAISTSTYEQYF
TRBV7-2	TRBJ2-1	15	CASRGDLGSYNEQFF
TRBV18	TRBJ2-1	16	CASSPRTSGPYNEQFF
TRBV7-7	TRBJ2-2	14	CASSVDSNTGELFF
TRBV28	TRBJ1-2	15	CASSLGRYRHYGYTF
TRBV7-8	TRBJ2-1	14	CASSLASRPNEQFF
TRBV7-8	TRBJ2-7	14	CASSPHGQAYEQYF
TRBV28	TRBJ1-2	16	CASSPPWDREHYGYTF
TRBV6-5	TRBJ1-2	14	CASSYQGPGDGYTF